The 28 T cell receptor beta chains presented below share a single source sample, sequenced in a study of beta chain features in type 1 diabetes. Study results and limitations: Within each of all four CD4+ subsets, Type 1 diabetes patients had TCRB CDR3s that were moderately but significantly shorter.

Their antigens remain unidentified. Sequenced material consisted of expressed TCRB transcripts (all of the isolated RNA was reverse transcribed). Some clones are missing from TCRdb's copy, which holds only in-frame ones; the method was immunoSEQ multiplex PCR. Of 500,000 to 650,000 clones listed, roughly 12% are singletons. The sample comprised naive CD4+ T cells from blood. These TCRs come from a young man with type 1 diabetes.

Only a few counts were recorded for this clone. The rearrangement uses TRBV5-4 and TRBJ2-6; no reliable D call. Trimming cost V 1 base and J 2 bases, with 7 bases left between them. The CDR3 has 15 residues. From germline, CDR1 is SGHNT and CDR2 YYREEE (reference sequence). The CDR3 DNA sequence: TGTGCCAGCAGCTTGTATAGAACTGGGGCCAACGTCCTGACTTTC. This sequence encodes CASSLYRTGANVLTF.

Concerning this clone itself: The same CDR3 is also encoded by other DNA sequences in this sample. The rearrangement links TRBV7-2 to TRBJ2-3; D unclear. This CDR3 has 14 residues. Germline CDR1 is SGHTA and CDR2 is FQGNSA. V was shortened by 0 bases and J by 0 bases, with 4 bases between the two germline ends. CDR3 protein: CASSLARSTDTQYF. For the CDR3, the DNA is TGTGCCAGCAGCTTAGCGCGCAGCACAGATACGCAGTATTTT.

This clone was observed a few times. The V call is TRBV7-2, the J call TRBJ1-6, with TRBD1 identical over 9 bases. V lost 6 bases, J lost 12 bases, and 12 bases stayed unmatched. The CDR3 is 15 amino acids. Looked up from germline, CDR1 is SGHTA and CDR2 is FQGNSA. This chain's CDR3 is CASRPKPGTGLPLHF. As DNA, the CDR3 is TGTGCCAGCAGACCAAAACCCGGGACAGGGTTACCCCTCCACTTT.

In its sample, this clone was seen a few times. As DNA, the CDR3 is TGTGCCAGCAGCGGACCCCAACAGGTAGCCACTGAAGCTTTCTTT. Protein product: CASSGPQQVATEAFF. The rearrangement links TRBV9 to TRBJ1-1; D possibly corresponds to TRBD1 (5 bases). There are 15 residues in the CDR3. The V gene's germline CDR1 is SGDLS and CDR2 YYNGEE. Trimming left V 3 bases short and J 4 bases short, with 16 bases between.

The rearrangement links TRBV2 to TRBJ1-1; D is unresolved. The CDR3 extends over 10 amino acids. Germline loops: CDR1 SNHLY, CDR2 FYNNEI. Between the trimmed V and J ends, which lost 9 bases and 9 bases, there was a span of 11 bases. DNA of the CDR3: TGTGCCAGGGGCGGGCCTCAAGCTTTCTTT. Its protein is CARGGPQAFF.

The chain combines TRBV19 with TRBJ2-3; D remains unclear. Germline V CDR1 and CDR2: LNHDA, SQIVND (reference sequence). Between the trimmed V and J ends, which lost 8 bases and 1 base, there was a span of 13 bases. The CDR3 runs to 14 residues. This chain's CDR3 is CASHTPGRTDTQYF. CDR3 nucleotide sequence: TGTGCCAGTCACACCCCCGGGCGCACAGATACGCAGTATTTT.

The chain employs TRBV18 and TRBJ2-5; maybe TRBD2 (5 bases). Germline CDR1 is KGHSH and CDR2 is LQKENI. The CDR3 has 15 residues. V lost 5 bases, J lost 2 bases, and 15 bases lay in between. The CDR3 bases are TGTGCCAGCTCATCCTCCATGACTACTCAAGAGACCCAGTACTTC. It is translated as CASSSSMTTQETQYF.

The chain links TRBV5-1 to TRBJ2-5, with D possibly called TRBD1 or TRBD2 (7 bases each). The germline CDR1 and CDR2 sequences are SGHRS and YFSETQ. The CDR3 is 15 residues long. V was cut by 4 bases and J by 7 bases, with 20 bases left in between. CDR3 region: CASSPGGDFYSTQYF. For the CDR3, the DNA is TGCGCCAGCAGCCCAGGGGGGGACTTCTATTCGACCCAGTACTTC.

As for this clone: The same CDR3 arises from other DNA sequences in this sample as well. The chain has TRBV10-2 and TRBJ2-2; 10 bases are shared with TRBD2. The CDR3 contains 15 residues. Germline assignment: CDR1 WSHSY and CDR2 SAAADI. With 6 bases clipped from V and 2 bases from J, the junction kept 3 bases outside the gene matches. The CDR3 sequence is CASRLAGANTGELFF. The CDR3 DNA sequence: TGCGCCAGCAGGCTAGCGGGGGCCAACACCGGGGAGCTGTTTTTT.

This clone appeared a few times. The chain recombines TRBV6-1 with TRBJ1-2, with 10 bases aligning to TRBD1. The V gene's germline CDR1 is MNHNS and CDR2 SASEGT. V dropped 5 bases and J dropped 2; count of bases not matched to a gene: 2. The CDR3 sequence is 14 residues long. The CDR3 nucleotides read TGTGCCAGCAGTTCGACAGGGGGCAACTATGGCTACACCTTC. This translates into CASSSTGGNYGYTF.

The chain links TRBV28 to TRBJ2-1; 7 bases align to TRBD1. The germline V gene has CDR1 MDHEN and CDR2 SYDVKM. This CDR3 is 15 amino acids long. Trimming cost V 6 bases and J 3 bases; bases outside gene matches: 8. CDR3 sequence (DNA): TGTGCCAGCAGGCTGGGACAGTTCTTCTACAATGAGCAGTTCTTC. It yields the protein CASRLGQFFYNEQFF.

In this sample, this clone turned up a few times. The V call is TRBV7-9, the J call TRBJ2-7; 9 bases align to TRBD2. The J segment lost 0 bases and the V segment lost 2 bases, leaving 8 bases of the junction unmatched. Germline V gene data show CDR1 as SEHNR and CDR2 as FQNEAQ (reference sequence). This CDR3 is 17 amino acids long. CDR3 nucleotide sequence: TGTGCCAGCAGCTTAAAAGCGGGGGGACCGATCTCCTACGAGCAGTACTTC. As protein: CASSLKAGGPISYEQYF.

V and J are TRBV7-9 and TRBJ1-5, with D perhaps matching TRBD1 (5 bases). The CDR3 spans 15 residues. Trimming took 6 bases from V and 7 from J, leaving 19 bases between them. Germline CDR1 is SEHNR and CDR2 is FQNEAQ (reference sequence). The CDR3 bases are TGTGCCAGCAGTTCGGGGAGGGGCAGGAGACAGCCCCAGCATTTT. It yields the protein CASSSGRGRRQPQHF.

CDR3 coding DNA: TGTGCCAGCAGTCCTATACCGGGTCTTCCCTCTTCTAACTATGGCTACACCTTC. Translating gives CASSPIPGLPSSNYGYTF. The chain employs TRBV28 and TRBJ1-2; D remains unclear. The V gene lost 5 bases and the J gene lost 0 bases, with 22 bases spanning the gap. This CDR3 is 18 amino acids long. Germline CDR1 and CDR2: MDHEN and SYDVKM.

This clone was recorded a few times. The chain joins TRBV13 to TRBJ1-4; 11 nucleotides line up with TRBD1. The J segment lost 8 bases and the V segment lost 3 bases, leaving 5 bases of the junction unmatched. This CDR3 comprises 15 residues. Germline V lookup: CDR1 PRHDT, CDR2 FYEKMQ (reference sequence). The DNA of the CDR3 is TGTGCCAGCAGCTTCACCGGGACAGGGGGGGAAAAACTGTTTTTT. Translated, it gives CASSFTGTGGEKLFF.

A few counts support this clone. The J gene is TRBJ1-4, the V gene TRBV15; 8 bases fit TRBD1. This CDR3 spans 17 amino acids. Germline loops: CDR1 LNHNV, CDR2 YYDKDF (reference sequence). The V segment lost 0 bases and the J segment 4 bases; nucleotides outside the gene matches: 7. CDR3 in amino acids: CATSRDHQGAGNEKLFF. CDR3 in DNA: TGTGCCACCAGCAGAGATCATCAGGGGGCCGGTAATGAAAAACTGTTTTTT.

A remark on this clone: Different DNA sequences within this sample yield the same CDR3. Here the CDR3 DNA reads TGTGCCAGCAGCCTAGGAGGGGGCGAGCAGTACTTC. This encodes CASSLGGGEQYF. The V call is TRBV28, the J call TRBJ2-7; D tentatively reads TRBD1 or TRBD2 (6 bases each). V gave up 6 bases and J gave up 6 bases, with 12 bases separating them. The CDR3 length is 12 residues. CDR1 is MDHEN, CDR2 SYDVKM, per germline.

CDR3 loop: CASSVEGGFSYNEQFF. DNA of the CDR3: TGTGCCAGCAGCGTAGAAGGCGGATTCTCCTACAATGAGCAGTTCTTC. The rearrangement links TRBV9 to TRBJ2-1; D call uncertain. The CDR3 covers 16 residues. Trimming left V 0 bases short and J 0 bases short, with 10 bases between. CDR1 is SGDLS and CDR2 is YYNGEE in the germline V gene.

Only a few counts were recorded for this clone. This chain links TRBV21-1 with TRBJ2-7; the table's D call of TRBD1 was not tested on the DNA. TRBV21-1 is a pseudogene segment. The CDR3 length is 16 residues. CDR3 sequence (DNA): TGTGCCAGCAGCAAAGCGGAGGGACAGGCCAACTACGAGCAGTACTTC. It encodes CASSKAEGQANYEQYF.

The DNA of the CDR3 is TGTGCCAGCACAGTAGAAAATCAGCCCCAGCATTTT. This gives the protein CASTVENQPQHF. This rearrangement joins TRBV19 to TRBJ1-5; D not certain. The germline gives CDR1 LNHDA, CDR2 SQIVND (reference sequence). Trimming cost V 9 bases and J 4 bases, with 10 bases left between them. The CDR3 has 12 amino acids. The full variable domain, in which reference TRBV19 and TRBJ1-5 provide the parts outside the CDR3, is DGGITQSPKYLFRKEGQNVTLSCEQNLNHDAMYWYRQDPGQGLRLIYYSQIVNDFQKGDIAEGYSVSREKKESFPLTVTSAQKNPTAFYLCASTVENQPQHFGDGTRLSIL.

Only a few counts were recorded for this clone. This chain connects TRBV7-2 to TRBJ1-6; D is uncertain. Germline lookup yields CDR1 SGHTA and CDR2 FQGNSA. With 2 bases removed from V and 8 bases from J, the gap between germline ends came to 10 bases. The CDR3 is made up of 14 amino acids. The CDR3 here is CASSLRQEDSPLHF. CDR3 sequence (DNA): TGTGCCAGCAGCTTACGGCAGGAAGATTCACCCCTCCACTTT.

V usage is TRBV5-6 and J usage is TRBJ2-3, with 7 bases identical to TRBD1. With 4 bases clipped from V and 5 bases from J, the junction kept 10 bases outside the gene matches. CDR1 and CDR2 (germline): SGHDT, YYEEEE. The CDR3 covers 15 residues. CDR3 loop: CASSGPGGAGDTQYF. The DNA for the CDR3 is TGTGCCAGCAGCGGTCCAGGGGGTGCCGGAGATACGCAGTATTTT.

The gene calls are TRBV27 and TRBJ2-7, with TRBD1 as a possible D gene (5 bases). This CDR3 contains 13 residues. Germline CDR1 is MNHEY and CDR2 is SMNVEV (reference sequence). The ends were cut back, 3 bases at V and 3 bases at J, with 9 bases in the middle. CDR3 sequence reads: CASSFGQGYEQYF. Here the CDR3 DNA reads TGTGCCAGCAGTTTCGGTCAGGGCTACGAGCAGTACTTC.

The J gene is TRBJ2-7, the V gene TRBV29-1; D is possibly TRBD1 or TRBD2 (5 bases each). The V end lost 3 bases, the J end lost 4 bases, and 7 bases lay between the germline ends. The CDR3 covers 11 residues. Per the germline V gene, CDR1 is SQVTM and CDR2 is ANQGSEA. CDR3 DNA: TGCAGCGTTGAGTGGGGGTACGAGCAGTACTTC. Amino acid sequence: CSVEWGYEQYF.

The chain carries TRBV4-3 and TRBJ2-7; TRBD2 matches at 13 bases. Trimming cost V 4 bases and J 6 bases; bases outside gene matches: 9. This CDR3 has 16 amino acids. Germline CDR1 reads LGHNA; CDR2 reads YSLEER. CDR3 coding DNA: TGCGCCAGCAGCCCAACCCGACTAGCGGGGGGCCGCGAGCAGTACTTC. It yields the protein CASSPTRLAGGREQYF.

CDR3 in DNA: TGTGCCAGCAGCTCGTATAGCGGTAGCACAGATACGCAGTATTTT. This encodes CASSSYSGSTDTQYF. The chain uses TRBV7-3 and TRBJ2-3; D perhaps matches TRBD2 (6 bases). Between the trimmed V and J ends, which lost 4 bases and 0 bases, there was a span of 11 bases. Germline lookup yields CDR1 SGHTA and CDR2 FQGTGA. CDR3 length: 15 residues.

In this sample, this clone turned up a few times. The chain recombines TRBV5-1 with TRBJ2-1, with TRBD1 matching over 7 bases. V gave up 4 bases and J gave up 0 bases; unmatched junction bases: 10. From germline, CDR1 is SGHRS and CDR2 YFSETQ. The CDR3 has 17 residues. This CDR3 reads CASSPSSTGSSYNEQFF. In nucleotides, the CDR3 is TGCGCCAGCAGCCCCAGTTCGACAGGGAGCTCCTACAATGAGCAGTTCTTC.

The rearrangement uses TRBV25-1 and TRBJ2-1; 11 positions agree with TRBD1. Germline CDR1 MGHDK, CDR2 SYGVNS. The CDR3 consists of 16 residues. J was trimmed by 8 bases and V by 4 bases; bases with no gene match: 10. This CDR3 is CASSGASGTGGDEQFF. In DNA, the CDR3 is TGTGCCAGCAGTGGCGCCTCCGGGACAGGGGGTGATGAGCAGTTCTTC.